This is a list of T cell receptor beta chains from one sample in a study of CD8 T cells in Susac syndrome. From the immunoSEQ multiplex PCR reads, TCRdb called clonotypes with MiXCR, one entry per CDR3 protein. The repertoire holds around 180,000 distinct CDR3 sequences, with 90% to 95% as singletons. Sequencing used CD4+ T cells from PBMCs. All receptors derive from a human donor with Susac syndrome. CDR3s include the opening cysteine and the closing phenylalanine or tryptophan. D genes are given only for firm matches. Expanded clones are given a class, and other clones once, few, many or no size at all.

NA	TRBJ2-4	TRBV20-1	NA	CSPQTLAKNIQYF	TGCAGTCCCCAAACACTAGCCAAAAACATTCAGTACTTC
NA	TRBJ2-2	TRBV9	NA	CASRAGGLTGELFF	TGTGCCAGCAGAGCAGGGGGACTCACCGGGGAGCTGTTTTTT
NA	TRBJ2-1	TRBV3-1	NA	CASSKGYPYNEQFF	TGTGCCAGCAGCAAGGGTTACCCCTACAATGAGCAGTTCTTC
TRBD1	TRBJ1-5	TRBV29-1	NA	CSGGQGIGQPQHF	TGCAGCGGGGGACAGGGTATCGGTCAGCCCCAGCATTTT
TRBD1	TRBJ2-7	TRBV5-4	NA	CASSFPGTGGAYEQYF	TGTGCCAGCAGCTTTCCCGGGACAGGGGGCGCCTACGAGCAGTACTTC
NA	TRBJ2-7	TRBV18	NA	CASSPGEKYEQYF	TGTGCCAGCTCACCGGGGGAGAAGTACGAGCAGTACTTC
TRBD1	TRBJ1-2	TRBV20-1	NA	CSALDRARYGYTF	TGCAGTGCCCTGGACAGGGCGCGCTATGGCTACACCTTC
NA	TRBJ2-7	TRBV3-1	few	CASSPSYYEQYF	TGTGCCAGCAGCCCTTCATACTACGAGCAGTACTTC
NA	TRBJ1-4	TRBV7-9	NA	CASSRRQGSNEKLFF	TGTGCCAGCAGCCGAAGGCAGGGATCTAATGAAAAACTGTTTTTT
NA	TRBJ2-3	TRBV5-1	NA	CASSLAGRGRVTQYF	TGCGCCAGCAGCTTGGCTGGCAGGGGAAGGGTTACGCAGTATTTT
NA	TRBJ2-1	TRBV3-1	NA	CASSHDDNEQFF	TGTGCCAGCAGCCACGATGACAATGAGCAGTTCTTC
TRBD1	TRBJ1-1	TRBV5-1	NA	CASIDRVGTEAFF	TGCGCCAGCATAGACAGGGTTGGGACTGAAGCTTTCTTT
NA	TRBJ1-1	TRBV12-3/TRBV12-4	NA	CASRLRGGLNTEAFF	TGTGCCAGCAGATTGAGGGGGGGATTGAACACTGAAGCTTTCTTT